This TCR beta chain was sequenced in a study of cytomegalovirus exposure and HLA in healthy donors. The study ran its PCR with 60 Vbeta and 13 Jbeta primers. TCRdb's table, derived via immunoSEQ multiplex PCR, lists solely in-frame clones and lacks some. The sample holds tens of thousands of clones, 65% to 85% seen once. The sequencing sample was made of PBMCs. The clonotype comes from a man in his fifties in good health and CMV-seronegative.

As DNA, the CDR3 is TGTGCCTGGAGTGTACCCAGGGTTATGGTCACCGGGGAGCTGTTTTTT. Translation: CAWSVPRVMVTGELFF. The genes are TRBV30 and TRBJ2-2, with a tentative D call TRBD1 (5 bases). This CDR3 has 16 residues. Looked up from germline, CDR1 is GTSNPN and CDR2 is SVGIG (reference sequence). V was trimmed by 0 bases and J by 4 bases, leaving 15 bases between them.